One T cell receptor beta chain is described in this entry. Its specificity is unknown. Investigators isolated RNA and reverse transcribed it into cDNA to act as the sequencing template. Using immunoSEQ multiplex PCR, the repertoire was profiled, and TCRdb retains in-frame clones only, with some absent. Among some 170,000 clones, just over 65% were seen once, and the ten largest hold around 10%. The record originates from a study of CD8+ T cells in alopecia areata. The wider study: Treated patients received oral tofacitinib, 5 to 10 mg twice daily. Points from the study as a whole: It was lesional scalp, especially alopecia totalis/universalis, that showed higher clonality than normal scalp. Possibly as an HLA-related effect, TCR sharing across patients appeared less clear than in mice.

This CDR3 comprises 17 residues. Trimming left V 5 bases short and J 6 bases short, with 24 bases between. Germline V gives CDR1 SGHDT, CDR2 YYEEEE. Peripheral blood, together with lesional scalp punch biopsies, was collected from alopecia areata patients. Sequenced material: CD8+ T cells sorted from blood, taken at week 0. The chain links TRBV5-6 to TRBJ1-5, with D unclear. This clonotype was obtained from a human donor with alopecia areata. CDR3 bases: TGTGCCAGCAGTTTCGGCCCCCTCAGTGAATTAGGTCAGCCCCAGCATTTT. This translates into CASSFGPLSELGQPQHF. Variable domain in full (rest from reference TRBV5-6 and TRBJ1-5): DAGVTQSPTHLIKTRGQQVTLRCSPKSGHDTVSWYQQALGQGPQFIFQYYEEEERQRGNFPDRFSGHQFPNYSSELNVNALLLGDSALYLCASSFGPLSELGQPQHFGDGTRLSIL.